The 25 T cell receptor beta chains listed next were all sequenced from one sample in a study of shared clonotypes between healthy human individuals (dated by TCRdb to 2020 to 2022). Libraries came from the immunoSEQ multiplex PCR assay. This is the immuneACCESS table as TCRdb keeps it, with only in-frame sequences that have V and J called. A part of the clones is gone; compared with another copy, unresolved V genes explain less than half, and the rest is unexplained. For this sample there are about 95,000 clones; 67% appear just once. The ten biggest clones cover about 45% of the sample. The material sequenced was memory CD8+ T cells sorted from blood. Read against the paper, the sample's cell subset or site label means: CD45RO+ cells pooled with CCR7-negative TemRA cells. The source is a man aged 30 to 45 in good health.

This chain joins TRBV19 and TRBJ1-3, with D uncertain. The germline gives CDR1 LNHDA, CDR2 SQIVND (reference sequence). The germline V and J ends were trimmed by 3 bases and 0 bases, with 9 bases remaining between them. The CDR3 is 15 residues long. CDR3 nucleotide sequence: TGTGCCAGTAGTATCAGTGCCCTCTCTGGAAACACCATATATTTT. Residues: CASSISALSGNTIYF.

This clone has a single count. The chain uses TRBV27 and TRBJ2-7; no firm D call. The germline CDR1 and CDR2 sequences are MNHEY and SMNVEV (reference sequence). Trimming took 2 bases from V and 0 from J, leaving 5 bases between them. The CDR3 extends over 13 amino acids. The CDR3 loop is CASSLGISYEQYF. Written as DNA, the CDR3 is TGTGCCAGCAGTTTAGGTATCTCCTACGAGCAGTACTTC.

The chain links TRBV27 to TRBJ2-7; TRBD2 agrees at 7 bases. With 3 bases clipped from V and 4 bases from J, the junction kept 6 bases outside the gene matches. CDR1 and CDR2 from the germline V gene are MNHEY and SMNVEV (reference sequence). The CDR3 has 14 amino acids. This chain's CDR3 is CASSFAGTIYEQYF. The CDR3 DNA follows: TGTGCCAGCAGTTTCGCCGGGACTATTTACGAGCAGTACTTC.

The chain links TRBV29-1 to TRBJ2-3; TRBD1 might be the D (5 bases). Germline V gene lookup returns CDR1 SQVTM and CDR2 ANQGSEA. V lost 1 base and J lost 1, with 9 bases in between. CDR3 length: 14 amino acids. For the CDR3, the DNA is TGCAGCGTTGAAGGGGGCCGAGGCACAGATACGCAGTATTTT. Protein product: CSVEGGRGTDTQYF.

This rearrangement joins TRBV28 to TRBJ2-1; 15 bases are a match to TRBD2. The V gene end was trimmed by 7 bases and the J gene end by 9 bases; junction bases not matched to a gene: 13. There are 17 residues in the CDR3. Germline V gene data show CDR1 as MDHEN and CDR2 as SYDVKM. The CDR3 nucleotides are TGTGCCAGCAAAGGACTAGCGGGAGGGCCTTGGTCCGGTGAGCAGTTCTTC. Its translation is CASKGLAGGPWSGEQFF. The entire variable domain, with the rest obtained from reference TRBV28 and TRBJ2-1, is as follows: DVKVTQSSRYLVKRTGEKVFLECVQDMDHENMFWYRQDPGLGLRLIYFSYDVKMKEKGDIPEGYSVSREKKERFSLILESASTNQTSMYLCASKGLAGGPWSGEQFFGPGTRLTVL.

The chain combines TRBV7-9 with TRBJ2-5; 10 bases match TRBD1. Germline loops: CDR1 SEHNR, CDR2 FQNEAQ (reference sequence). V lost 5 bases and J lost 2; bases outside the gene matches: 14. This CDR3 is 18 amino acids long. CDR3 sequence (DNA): TGTGCCAGCAGCCCCCCCCGGGACAGGGGTTACGCGCAAGAGACCCAGTACTTC. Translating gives CASSPPRDRGYAQETQYF.

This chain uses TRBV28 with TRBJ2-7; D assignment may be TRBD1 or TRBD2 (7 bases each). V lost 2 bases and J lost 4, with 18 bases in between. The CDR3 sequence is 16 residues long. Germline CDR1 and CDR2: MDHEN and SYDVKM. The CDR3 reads CASSLSPGQGGYEQYF. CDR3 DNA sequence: TGTGCCAGCAGTTTAAGCCCGGGGCAGGGGGGGTACGAGCAGTACTTC. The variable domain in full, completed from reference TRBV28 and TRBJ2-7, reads DVKVTQSSRYLVKRTGEKVFLECVQDMDHENMFWYRQDPGLGLRLIYFSYDVKMKEKGDIPEGYSVSREKKERFSLILESASTNQTSMYLCASSLSPGQGGYEQYFGPGTRLTVT.

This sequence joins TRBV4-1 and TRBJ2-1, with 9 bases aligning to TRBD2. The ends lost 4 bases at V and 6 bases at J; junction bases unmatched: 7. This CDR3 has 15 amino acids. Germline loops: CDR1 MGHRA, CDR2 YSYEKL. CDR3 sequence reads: CASSLIAGASNEQFF. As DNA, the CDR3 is TGCGCCAGCAGCCTCATAGCGGGAGCCTCCAATGAGCAGTTCTTC.

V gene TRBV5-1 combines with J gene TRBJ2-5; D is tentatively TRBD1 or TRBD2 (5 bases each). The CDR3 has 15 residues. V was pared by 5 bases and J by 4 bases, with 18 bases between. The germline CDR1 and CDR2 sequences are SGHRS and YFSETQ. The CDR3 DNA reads TGCGCCAGCAGGAACCCCGGGACCCCGAGAGAGACCCAGTACTTC. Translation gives CASRNPGTPRETQYF.

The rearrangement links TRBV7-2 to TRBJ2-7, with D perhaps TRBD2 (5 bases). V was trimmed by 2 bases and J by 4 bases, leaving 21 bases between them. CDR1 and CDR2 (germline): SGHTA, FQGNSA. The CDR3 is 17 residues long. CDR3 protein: CASSLHSGSVLLYEQYF. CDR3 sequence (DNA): TGTGCCAGCAGCTTACATTCGGGATCCGTACTTTTGTACGAGCAGTACTTC. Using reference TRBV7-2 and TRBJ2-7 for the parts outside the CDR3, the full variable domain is GAGVSQSPSNKVTEKGKDVELRCDPISGHTALYWYRQSLGQGLEFLIYFQGNSAPDKSGLPSDRFSAERTGGSVSTLTIQRTQQEDSAVYLCASSLHSGSVLLYEQYFGPGTRLTVT.

The CDR3 reads CASSIPGNSYEQYF. In nucleotides, the CDR3 is TGTGCCAGCAGCATACCAGGGAACTCCTACGAGCAGTACTTC. The chain uses TRBV7-8 and TRBJ2-7; D might be TRBD1 (5 bases). The germline CDR1 and CDR2 sequences are SGHVS and FQNEAQ. The CDR3 is made up of 14 amino acids. V was pared by 5 bases and J by 0 bases, with 11 bases between.

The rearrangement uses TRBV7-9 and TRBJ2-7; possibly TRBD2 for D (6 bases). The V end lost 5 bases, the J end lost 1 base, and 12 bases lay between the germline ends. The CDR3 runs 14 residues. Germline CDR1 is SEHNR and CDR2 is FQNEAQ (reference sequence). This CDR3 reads CASSLTEGSYEQYF. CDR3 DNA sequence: TGTGCCAGCAGCCTTACGGAGGGGTCCTACGAGCAGTACTTC.

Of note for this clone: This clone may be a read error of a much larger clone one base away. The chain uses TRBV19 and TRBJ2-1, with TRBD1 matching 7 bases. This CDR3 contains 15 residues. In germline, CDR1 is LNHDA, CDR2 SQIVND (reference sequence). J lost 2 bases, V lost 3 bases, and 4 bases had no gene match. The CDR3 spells CASSMWDSPYNEQFF. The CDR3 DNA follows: TGTGCCAGTAGTATGTGGGACAGCCCCTACAATGAGCAGTTCTTC.

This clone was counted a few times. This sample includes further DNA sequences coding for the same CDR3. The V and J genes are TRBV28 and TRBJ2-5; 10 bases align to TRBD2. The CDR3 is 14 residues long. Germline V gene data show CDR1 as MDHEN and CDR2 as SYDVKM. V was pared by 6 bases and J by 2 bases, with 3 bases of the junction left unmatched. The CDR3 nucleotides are TGTGCCAGCAGGCCGGGACTAGCGCAAGAGACCCAGTACTTC. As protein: CASRPGLAQETQYF.

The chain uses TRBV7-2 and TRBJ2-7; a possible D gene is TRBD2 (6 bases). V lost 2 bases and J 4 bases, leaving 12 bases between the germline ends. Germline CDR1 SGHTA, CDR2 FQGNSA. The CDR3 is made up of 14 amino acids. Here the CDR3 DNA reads TGTGCCAGCAGCTTAACAGGAGGGAGGTACGAGCAGTACTTC. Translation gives CASSLTGGRYEQYF.

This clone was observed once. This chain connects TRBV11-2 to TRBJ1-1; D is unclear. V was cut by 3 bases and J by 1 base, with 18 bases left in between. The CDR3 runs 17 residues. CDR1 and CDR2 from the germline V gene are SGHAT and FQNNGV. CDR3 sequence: CASSFLEGVQRNTEAFF. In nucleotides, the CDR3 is TGTGCCAGCAGCTTCTTAGAAGGAGTTCAAAGGAACACTGAAGCTTTCTTT.

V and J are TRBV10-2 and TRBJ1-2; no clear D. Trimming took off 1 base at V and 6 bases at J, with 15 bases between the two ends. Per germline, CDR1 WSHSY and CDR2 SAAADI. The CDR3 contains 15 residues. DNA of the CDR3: TGCGCCAGCAGTGAGTTTCTACAGAATATTCATGGCTACACCTTC. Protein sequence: CASSEFLQNIHGYTF.

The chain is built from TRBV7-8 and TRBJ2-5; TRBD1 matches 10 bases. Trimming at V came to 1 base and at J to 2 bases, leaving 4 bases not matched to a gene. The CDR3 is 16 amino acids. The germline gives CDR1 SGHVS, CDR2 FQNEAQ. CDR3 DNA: TGTGCCAGCAGCTTAGACCGGGACAGGGGTCAAGAGACCCAGTACTTC. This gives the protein CASSLDRDRGQETQYF.

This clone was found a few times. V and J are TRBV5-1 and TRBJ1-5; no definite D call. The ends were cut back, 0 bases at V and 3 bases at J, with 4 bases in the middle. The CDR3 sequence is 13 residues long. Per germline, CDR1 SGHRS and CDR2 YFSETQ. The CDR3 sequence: CASSLAYNQPQHF. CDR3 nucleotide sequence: TGCGCCAGCAGCTTGGCTTACAATCAGCCCCAGCATTTT.

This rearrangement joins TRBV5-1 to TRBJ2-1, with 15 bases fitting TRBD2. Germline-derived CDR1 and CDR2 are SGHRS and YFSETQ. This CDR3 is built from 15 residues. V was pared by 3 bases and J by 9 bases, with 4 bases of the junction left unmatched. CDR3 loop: CASSWGLAGGGEQFF. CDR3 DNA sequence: TGCGCCAGCAGCTGGGGACTAGCGGGAGGTGGTGAGCAGTTCTTC.

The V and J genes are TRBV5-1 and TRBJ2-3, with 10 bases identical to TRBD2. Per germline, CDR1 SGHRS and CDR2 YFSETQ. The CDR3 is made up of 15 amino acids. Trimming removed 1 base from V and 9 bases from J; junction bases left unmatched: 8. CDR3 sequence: CASSLTSGDHRTQYF. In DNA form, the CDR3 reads TGCGCCAGCAGCTTGACTAGCGGGGACCACAGGACGCAGTATTTT. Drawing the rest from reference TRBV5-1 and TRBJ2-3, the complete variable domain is KAGVTQTPRYLIKTRGQQVTLSCSPISGHRSVSWYQQTPGQGLQFLFEYFSETQRNKGNFPGRFSGRQFSNSRSEMNVSTLELGDSALYLCASSLTSGDHRTQYFGPGTRLTVL.

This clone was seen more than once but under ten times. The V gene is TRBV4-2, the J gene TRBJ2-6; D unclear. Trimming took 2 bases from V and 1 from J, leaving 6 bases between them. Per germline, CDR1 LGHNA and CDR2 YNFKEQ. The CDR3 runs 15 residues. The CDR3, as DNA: TGTGCCAGCAGCCAAATTAGTTCTGGGGCCAACGTCCTGACTTTC. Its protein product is CASSQISSGANVLTF.

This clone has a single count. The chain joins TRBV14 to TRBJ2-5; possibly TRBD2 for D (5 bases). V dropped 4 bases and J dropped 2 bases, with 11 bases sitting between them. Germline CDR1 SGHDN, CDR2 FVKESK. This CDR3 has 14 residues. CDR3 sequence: CASSPRTGQETQYF. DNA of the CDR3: TGTGCCAGCAGCCCCAGGACTGGGCAAGAGACCCAGTACTTC.

The CDR3 DNA reads TGTGCCAGCAGCTTAGGGGGCCTGGAGACCCAGTACTTC. As protein: CASSLGGLETQYF. The chain is built from TRBV7-3 and TRBJ2-5, with D possibly matching TRBD1 (6 bases). The germline V and J ends were trimmed by 2 bases and 5 bases, with 9 bases remaining between them. The CDR3 has 13 amino acids. In germline, CDR1 is SGHTA, CDR2 FQGTGA.

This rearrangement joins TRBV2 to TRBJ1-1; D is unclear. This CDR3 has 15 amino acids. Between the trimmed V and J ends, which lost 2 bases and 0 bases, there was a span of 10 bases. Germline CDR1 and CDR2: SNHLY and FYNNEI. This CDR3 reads CASSEIGDLNTEAFF. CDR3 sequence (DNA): TGTGCCAGCAGTGAAATTGGGGATTTGAACACTGAAGCTTTCTTT.